Below, one TCR beta chain is given with its context. This sample is drawn from a study of blood T cell repertoires in COVID-19. Sequenced by immunoSEQ multiplex PCR; TCRdb stores in-frame clones only, minus some. The sample yields under 90,000 clones, about three quarters seen once. Looked up from germline, CDR1 is LNHDA and CDR2 is SQIVND (reference sequence). The V gene lost 1 base and the J gene lost 0 bases, with 13 bases spanning the gap. The CDR3 runs 17 residues. Sequenced sample: peripheral blood. The sequence was collected from a man over 45 with active or convalescent COVID-19. The chain uses TRBV19 and TRBJ1-3; D might be TRBD1 (5 bases). The CDR3 spells CASSIASTGNSGNTIYF. The CDR3 bases are TGTGCCAGTAGTATAGCTTCAACAGGAAACTCTGGAAACACCATATATTTT.